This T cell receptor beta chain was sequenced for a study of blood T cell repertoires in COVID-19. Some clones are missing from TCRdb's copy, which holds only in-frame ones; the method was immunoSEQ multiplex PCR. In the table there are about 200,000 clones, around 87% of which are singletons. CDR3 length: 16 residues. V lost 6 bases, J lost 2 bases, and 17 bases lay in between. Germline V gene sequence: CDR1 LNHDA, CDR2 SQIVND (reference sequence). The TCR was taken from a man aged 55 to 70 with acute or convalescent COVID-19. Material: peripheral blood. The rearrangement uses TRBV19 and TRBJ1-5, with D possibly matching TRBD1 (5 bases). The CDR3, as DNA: TGTGCCAGTAGCGATCCGGGGGGGGGAGGCAATCAGCCCCAGCATTTT. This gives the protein CASSDPGGGGNQPQHF.